This T cell receptor (beta chain) was profiled in a study of T cell responses to AZD1222 COVID-19 vaccine. General observations from the study: At study baseline, merely several AZD1222 recipients were seropositive. After two AZD1222 doses, spike-specific TCR breadth and depth rose versus day 0. There were vaccine-associated CD4 TCRs across spike, dominant at 160-218 and 743-854.

The CDR3 totals 20 residues. V lost 3 bases to trimming and J lost 5 bases; unmatched junction nucleotides: 13. Germline CDR1 LGHDT, CDR2 YNNKEL (reference sequence). Clones were sequenced by immunoSEQ multiplex PCR, and TCRdb holds only the in-frame ones, with some missing. The profile shows approximately 130,000 clones, 90% of them singletons. In the case of this clone: Its antigen is not known.

The sequence was collected from an adult in good health. The chain has TRBV3-1 (or the pseudogene TRBV3-2) and TRBJ2-1; 16 bases are a match to TRBD2. The sequences come from peripheral blood, collected on day 0 of AZD1222 vaccination. CDR3 DNA: TGTGCCAGCAGCCATCTTCCCCTGGGACTAGCGGGAGGGATCAACAATGAGCAGTTCTTC. Its protein is CASSHLPLGLAGGINNEQFF.